This entry describes one T cell receptor beta chain. This entry is derived from a study of blood T cell repertoires in COVID-19. Measured with immunoSEQ multiplex PCR; TCRdb has only the in-frame clones, and not every one. In the table there are a few hundred thousand clones, around 87% of which are singletons. Participants came from under 30 US areas, aged about 18 to 89 years. Donors were grouped by their self-reported clinical history. Trimming removed 2 bases from V and 4 bases from J; junction bases left unmatched: 8. This CDR3 is built from 15 residues. In germline, CDR1 is SGHRS, CDR2 YFSETQ. Sequencing used PBMCs or T cells enriched from blood (not recorded which). This receptor was taken from a man aged 40-50 years in a cohort exposed to, infected with or recovered from COVID-19 (not recorded which). The rearrangement joins TRBV5-1 to TRBJ2-5; TRBD2 matches 7 bases. CDR3 loop: CASSFVGGPPETQYF. CDR3 bases: TGCGCCAGCAGCTTCGTGGGAGGGCCTCCAGAGACCCAGTACTTC.